A single sample gave rise to the 3 T cell receptor beta chains below, sequenced in a study of CD4 T cells in relation to SARS-CoV-2 and coronaviruses (dated by TCRdb to 2020 to 2023). CD4+ T cells from unexposed donors were collected before the COVID-19 pandemic (2011-2018). The library was made by the immunoSEQ multiplex PCR assay. Imported from immuneACCESS, the table was reduced by TCRdb to in-frame sequences with V and J called. These copies leave out some clones; in studies compared against another copy, an unresolved V gene accounts for under half, and the cause of the remainder is not known. The sample profile shows 60,000 or so clones; about 95% of them were found once. In total, the top ten clones hold roughly 0.14% of the sample. Sequences were obtained from naive CD4+ T cells from PBMCs. The sample's cell subset or site, from its label and the paper: naive CD4+ T cells isolated by negative enrichment. The origin of the receptors is a human donor in good health.

This chain uses TRBV3-1 (or the pseudogene TRBV3-2) with TRBJ2-1; tentatively, D is TRBD1 (5 bases). The CDR3 contains 14 residues. CDR1 LGHDT and CDR2 YNNKEL come from the germline V gene (reference sequence). The V end lost 3 bases, the J end lost 4 bases, and 10 bases lay between the germline ends. CDR3 DNA: TGTGCCAGCAGCCAGGGGCCGGTGTACAATGAGCAGTTCTTC. Translated: CASSQGPVYNEQFF.

The V gene is TRBV5-1, the J gene TRBJ1-2, with 7 bases that match TRBD1. The germline gives CDR1 SGHRS, CDR2 YFSETQ. The junction had 6 bases not matched to a gene; V was cut back by 5 bases and J by 5 bases. This CDR3 contains 13 residues. CDR3 sequence: CASSSGGEYGYTF. For the CDR3, the DNA is TGCGCCAGCAGTTCAGGGGGGGAGTATGGCTACACCTTC.

The J gene is TRBJ1-5, the V gene TRBV27, with D uncertain. Germline V CDR1 and CDR2: MNHEY, SMNVEV (reference sequence). CDR3 length equals 16 residues. The germline V and J ends were trimmed by 5 bases and 1 base, with 15 bases remaining between them. CDR3 protein: CASSLFCLASNQPQHF. DNA of the CDR3: TGTGCCAGCAGTCTTTTTTGTCTGGCGAGCAATCAGCCCCAGCATTTT.